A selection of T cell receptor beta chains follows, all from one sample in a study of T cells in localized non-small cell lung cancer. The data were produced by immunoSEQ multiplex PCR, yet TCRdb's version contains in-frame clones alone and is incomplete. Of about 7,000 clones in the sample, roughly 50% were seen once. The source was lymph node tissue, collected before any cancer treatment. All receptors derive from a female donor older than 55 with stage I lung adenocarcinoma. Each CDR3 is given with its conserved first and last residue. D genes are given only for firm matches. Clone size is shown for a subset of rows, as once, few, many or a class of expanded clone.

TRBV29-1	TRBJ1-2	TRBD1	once	CSAGQELVYGYTF	TGCAGCGCTGGACAGGAACTGGTCTATGGCTACACCTTC
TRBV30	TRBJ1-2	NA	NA	CAAPPASNYGYTF	TGTGCCGCGCCGCCGGCGTCTAACTATGGCTACACCTTC
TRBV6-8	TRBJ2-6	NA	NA	CASSPDISGANVLTF	TGTGCCAGCAGCCCGGACATCTCTGGGGCCAACGTCCTGACTTTC
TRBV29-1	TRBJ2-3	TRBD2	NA	CSVDGGRTTSTDTQYF	TGCAGCGTTGATGGCGGGAGGACGACTAGCACAGATACGCAGTATTTT
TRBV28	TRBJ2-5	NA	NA	CASGYSWSGKETQYF	TGTGCCAGCGGATATAGCTGGTCAGGGAAGGAGACCCAGTACTTC
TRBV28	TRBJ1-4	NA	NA	CASSSDSNEKLFF	TGTGCCAGCAGCTCGGACAGTAATGAAAAACTGTTTTTT
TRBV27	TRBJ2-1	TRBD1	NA	CASSLGQYNEQFF	TGTGCCAGCAGTCTGGGACAGTACAATGAGCAGTTCTTC
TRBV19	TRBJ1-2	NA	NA	CASSMGGLAYGYTF	TGTGCCAGTAGTATGGGAGGTCTGGCCTATGGCTACACCTTC
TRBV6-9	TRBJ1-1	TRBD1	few	CASSQGQGAFF	TGTGCCAGCAGCCAAGGACAGGGAGCTTTCTTT
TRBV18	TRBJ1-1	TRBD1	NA	CASSPFRQGRGTEAFF	TGTGCCAGCTCACCCTTTAGACAGGGAAGGGGCACTGAAGCTTTCTTT
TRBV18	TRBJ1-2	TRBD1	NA	CASSPRQGGNYGYTF	TGTGCCAGCTCACCGAGACAGGGGGGAAACTATGGCTACACCTTC
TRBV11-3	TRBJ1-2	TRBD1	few	CTSTQTGTASYGYTF	TGTACCAGCACCCAAACCGGGACAGCCAGCTATGGCTACACCTTC
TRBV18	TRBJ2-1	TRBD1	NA	CASSPGQGRSNEQFF	TGTGCCAGCTCACCGGGACAGGGGAGGTCCAATGAGCAGTTCTTC
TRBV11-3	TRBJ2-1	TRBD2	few	CASSPTGASGNEQFF	TGTGCCAGCAGCCCTACGGGGGCTAGCGGGAATGAGCAGTTCTTC
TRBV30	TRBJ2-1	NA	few	CAWTSGQTISYNEQFF	TGTGCCTGGACCTCCGGACAGACAATCTCCTACAATGAGCAGTTCTTC
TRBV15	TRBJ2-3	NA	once	CATSPGGRLSTDTQYF	TGTGCCACCAGCCCTGGGGGAAGGCTATCAACAGATACGCAGTATTTT
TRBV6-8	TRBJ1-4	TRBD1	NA	CASKGAVGEKLFF	TGTGCCTCGAAGGGGGCCGTGGGGGAAAAACTGTTTTTT
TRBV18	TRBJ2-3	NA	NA	CASSPVPDTQYF	TGTGCCAGCTCACCCGTACCGGATACGCAGTATTTT
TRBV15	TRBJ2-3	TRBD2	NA	CASGTSGGRGTDTQYF	TGTGCCTCCGGGACTAGCGGGGGGCGGGGCACAGATACGCAGTATTTT
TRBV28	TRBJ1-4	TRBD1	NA	CASSGTGMGEKLFF	TGTGCCAGCAGCGGGACAGGGATGGGAGAAAAACTGTTTTTT
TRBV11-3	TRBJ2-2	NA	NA	CASSLEGPNTGELFF	TGTGCCAGCAGCTTAGAGGGACCCAACACCGGGGAGCTGTTTTTT
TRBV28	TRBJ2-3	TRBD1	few	CASGRGPDTQYF	TGTGCCAGCGGCAGGGGGCCAGATACGCAGTATTTT
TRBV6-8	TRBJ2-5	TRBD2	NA	CASSSLGLAEETQYF	TGTGCCAGCAGTTCACTGGGACTAGCGGAAGAGACCCAGTACTTC
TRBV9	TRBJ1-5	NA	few	CASSGDGGDGQPQHF	TGTGCCAGCAGTGGAGATGGAGGGGATGGTCAGCCCCAGCATTTT
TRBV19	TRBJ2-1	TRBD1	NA	CASSIPGGNEQFF	TGTGCCAGTAGTATACCAGGGGGCAATGAGCAGTTCTTC
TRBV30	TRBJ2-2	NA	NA	CAWSVMVLNTGELFF	TGTGCCTGGAGTGTGATGGTACTTAACACCGGGGAGCTGTTTTTT
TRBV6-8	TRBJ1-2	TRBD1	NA	CASSSSSLRDRHYGYTF	TGTGCCAGCAGCTCATCCTCTCTCCGGGACAGACACTATGGCTACACCTTC
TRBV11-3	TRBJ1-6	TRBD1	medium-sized	CASSWDSISYNSPLHF	TGTGCCAGCAGCTGGGACAGCATCTCCTATAATTCACCCCTCCACTTT
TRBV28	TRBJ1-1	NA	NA	CASIPKAHHTEAFF	TGTGCCAGCATCCCCAAGGCGCACCACACTGAAGCTTTCTTT
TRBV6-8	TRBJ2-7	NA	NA	CAGAAYGLPPAYEQYF	TGTGCTGGAGCAGCCTATGGGCTCCCGCCAGCCTACGAGCAGTACTTC
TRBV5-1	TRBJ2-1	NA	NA	CASSFGFQVDNEQFF	TGCGCCAGCAGCTTTGGGTTCCAAGTTGACAATGAGCAGTTCTTC
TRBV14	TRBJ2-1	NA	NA	CASSQVGIEQFF	TGTGCCAGCAGCCAAGTCGGGATTGAGCAGTTCTTC
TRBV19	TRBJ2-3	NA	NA	CASSYLSTDTQYF	TGTGCCAGTAGTTACCTTAGCACAGATACGCAGTATTTT
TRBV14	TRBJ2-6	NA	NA	CASSQVGGVSGANVLTF	TGTGCCAGCAGCCAAGTTGGCGGCGTCTCTGGGGCCAACGTCCTGACTTTC
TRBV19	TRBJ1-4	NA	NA	CASSTSSATNEKLFF	TGTGCCAGTAGTACTTCGTCAGCAACTAATGAAAAACTGTTTTTT
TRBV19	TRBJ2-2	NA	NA	CASSILASKPGELFF	TGTGCCAGTAGTATTCTAGCAAGTAAGCCCGGGGAGCTGTTTTTT
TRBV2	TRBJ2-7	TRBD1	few	CASRPTGTVYEQYF	TGTGCCAGCAGACCTACCGGGACAGTCTACGAGCAGTACTTC
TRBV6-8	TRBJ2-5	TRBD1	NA	CASSYNRGLETQYF	TGTGCCAGCAGTTATAACAGGGGGCTAGAGACCCAGTACTTC
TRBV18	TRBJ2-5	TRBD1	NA	CASSRDRGSETQYF	TGTGCCAGCTCACGGGACAGGGGGTCGGAGACCCAGTACTTC
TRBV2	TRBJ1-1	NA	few	CASGTPQNTEAFF	TGTGCCAGCGGGACACCTCAAAACACTGAAGCTTTCTTT
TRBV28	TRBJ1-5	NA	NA	CASSLVLMGTPQHF	TGTGCCAGCAGTCTCGTACTGATGGGGACGCCCCAGCATTTT
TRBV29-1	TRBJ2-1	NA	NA	CSVRGLSYNEQFF	TGCAGCGTCAGGGGACTTTCCTACAATGAGCAGTTCTTC
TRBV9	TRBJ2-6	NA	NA	CASSVDVWVSWGANVLTF	TGTGCCAGCAGCGTAGATGTATGGGTTTCGTGGGGGGCCAACGTCCTGACTTTC
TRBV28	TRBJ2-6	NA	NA	CASSLGSLSGANVLTF	TGTGCCAGCAGTTTAGGATCCCTCTCTGGGGCCAACGTCCTGACTTTC
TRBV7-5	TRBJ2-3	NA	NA	CASSSTGSLTDTQYF	TGTGCCAGCAGCTCCACGGGATCACTCACAGATACGCAGTATTTT
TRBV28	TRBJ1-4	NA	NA	CASSFRDHATNEKLFF	TGTGCCAGCAGTTTCCGGGACCATGCAACTAATGAAAAACTGTTTTTT